One sample yielded the 19 T cell receptor beta chains listed below, sequenced in a study of CD4 and CD8 cells across lung adenocarcinoma regions. TCRdb fed the PCR reads into MiXCR, producing one record per CDR3 protein. Of nearly 9,500 distinct CDR3 sequences listed, about half were seen once; the top ten hold 47%. Sequencing was carried out using CD8+ T cells from the margin of a lung tumor. The source of these receptors is a female donor with lung adenocarcinoma. The CD4 and CD8 labels of this study may be unreliable.

A word on this clonotype: One end of the junction does not line up with germline, which may come from a read error. The chain uses TRBV10-2 and TRBJ2-3, with a weak D call TRBD2 (6 bases). Per germline, CDR1 WSHSY and CDR2 SAAADI. The CDR3 loop spans 14 amino acids. The CDR3 protein is CASRRQGGKDIQYF. CDR3 in DNA: TGCGCCAGCAGGAGGCAGGGAGGCAAAGATATTCAGTATTTC.

This chain uses TRBV7-8 with TRBJ2-7; maybe TRBD2 (5 bases). The J call could be wrong; TRBJ2-5 is a better fit for the DNA end. This CDR3 is built from 14 residues. CDR1 and CDR2 (germline): SGHVS, FQNEAQ. The CDR3 protein is CASSLGAVKETQYF. CDR3 coding DNA: TGTGCCAGCAGCTTAGGAGCGGTCAAAGAGACCCAGTACTTC.

This clonotype was picked up many times. The rearrangement links TRBV6-1 to TRBJ1-2; tentative D call: TRBD1 (6 bases). Germline V gives CDR1 MNHNS, CDR2 SASEGT. Trimming took off 6 bases at V and 5 bases at J, with 16 bases between the two ends. The CDR3 is made up of 14 amino acids. CDR3 DNA sequence: TGTGCCAGCAGCACGACAGGTTCGGGGTATGGCTACACCTTC. As protein: CASSTTGSGYGYTF.

This clonotype was found many times. The rearrangement links TRBV7-6 to TRBJ2-1; D is uncertain. Trimming left V 2 bases short and J 6 bases short, with 14 bases between. This CDR3 has 15 residues. The germline V gene has CDR1 SGHVS and CDR2 FNYEAQ. CDR3 sequence: CASSLMWLDGNEQFF. The CDR3 coding sequence is TGTGCCAGCAGCTTAATGTGGCTAGACGGCAATGAGCAGTTCTTC.

By sample share, this clonotype is large. The chain uses TRBV6-5 and TRBJ2-2; TRBD2 aligns across 7 bases. V was pared by 2 bases and J by 5 bases, with 14 bases of the junction left unmatched. There are 18 residues in the CDR3. Germline CDR1 MNHEY, CDR2 SVGAGI. CDR3 bases: TGTGCCAGCAGTTACCTAAAACGGGGGAGGGGAGGTACCGGGGAGCTGTTTTTT. Translated: CASSYLKRGRGGTGELFF.

This clonotype came up once. The chain uses TRBV7-6 and TRBJ2-1; 8 nucleotides align to TRBD2. There are 15 residues in the CDR3. Germline loops: CDR1 SGHVS, CDR2 FNYEAQ. V was pared by 1 base and J by 5 bases, with 4 bases of the junction left unmatched. In nucleotides, the CDR3 is TGTGCCAGCAGCTTAGACGCGGGAGGACACAATGAGCAGTTCTTC. Its translation: CASSLDAGGHNEQFF.

This clonotype counts as medium-sized. The chain is built from TRBV25-1 and TRBJ2-6; a possible D gene is TRBD2 (5 bases). The germline CDR1 and CDR2 sequences are MGHDK and SYGVNS. The CDR3 loop spans 14 amino acids. V was pared by 5 bases and J by 4 bases, with 9 bases between. CDR3 region: CASSPRGGANVLTF. The CDR3 coding sequence is TGTGCCAGCAGTCCGCGAGGGGGGGCCAACGTCCTGACTTTC.

The chain employs TRBV27 and TRBJ2-4; D may correspond to TRBD1 or TRBD2 (5 bases each). Trimming shortened V by 6 bases and J by 13 bases, and 25 bases separated the two germline ends. The CDR3 spans 15 residues. The germline V gene has CDR1 MNHEY and CDR2 SMNVEV (reference sequence). The CDR3 DNA reads TGTGCCAGCAGGCCGGGGCTGGGAGTCAAAGACACGCAGTACTTC. The encoded protein is CASRPGLGVKDTQYF.

This clonotype was counted many times. J is TRBJ1-2 and V is TRBV27; D ambiguous. There are 13 residues in the CDR3. CDR1 and CDR2 from the germline V gene are MNHEY and SMNVEV (reference sequence). Trimming stripped 1 base from V and 3 bases from J, with 6 bases between. CDR3 bases: TGTGCCAGCAGTTTATGGCAGGACTATGGCTACACCTTC. It yields the protein CASSLWQDYGYTF.

The V call is TRBV6-1, the J call TRBJ2-4; 7 nucleotides line up with TRBD2. CDR1 and CDR2 from the germline V gene are MNHNS and SASEGT. V shed 8 bases, J shed 12 bases, and the junction held 22 bases outside the gene matches. The CDR3 contains 16 residues. The CDR3 sequence: CASREAGLRFQDTQYF. Written as DNA, the CDR3 is TGTGCCAGCCGCGAAGCGGGACTGAGATTCCAGGATACTCAGTACTTC.

The sample holds many counts of this clonotype. This chain links TRBV6-1 with TRBJ1-1; D remains unclear. Germline V CDR1 and CDR2: MNHNS, SASEGT. The CDR3 has 15 residues. Trimming left V 7 bases short and J 0 bases short, with 15 bases between. The CDR3 nucleotides are TGTGCCAGCATGTCGACGGAGCGCCTGAACACTGAAGCTTTCTTT. This codes for CASMSTERLNTEAFF.

At least ten counts were recorded for this clonotype. The chain employs TRBV27 and TRBJ1-4; tentatively, D is TRBD1 (5 bases). The CDR3 consists of 13 residues. Germline V lookup: CDR1 MNHEY, CDR2 SMNVEV (reference sequence). V shed 3 bases and J shed 8 bases, with 10 bases lying between them. The CDR3 loop reads CASSFRRGEKLFF. The CDR3 DNA is TGTGCCAGCAGTTTTCGTCGGGGGGAAAAACTGTTTTTT.

At least ten counts were recorded for this clonotype. The gene calls are TRBV4-1 and TRBJ2-5, with TRBD2 as a possible D gene (5 bases). The CDR3 extends over 14 amino acids. V lost 3 bases to trimming and J lost 1 base, with 9 bases between them. CDR1 MGHRA and CDR2 YSYEKL come from the germline V gene. CDR3 protein: CASSHPDFQETQYF. The CDR3 DNA reads TGCGCCAGCAGCCACCCGGACTTCCAAGAGACCCAGTACTTC.

The chain combines TRBV27 with TRBJ1-2; 8 bases agree with TRBD1. The CDR3 is 16 amino acids. V lost 6 bases and J lost 5; bases outside the gene matches: 14. The germline V gene has CDR1 MNHEY and CDR2 SMNVEV (reference sequence). CDR3 loop: CASSPTFRGREYGYTF. DNA of the CDR3: TGTGCCAGCAGCCCAACCTTCAGGGGGCGGGAGTATGGCTACACCTTC.

In regard to this clonotype: A much larger clonotype is one base distant, so this may be a read error. This sequence joins TRBV6-5 and TRBJ2-1, with 7 bases that match TRBD1. The germline V gene has CDR1 MNHEY and CDR2 SVGAGI. The J segment lost 13 bases and the V segment lost 7 bases, leaving 19 bases of the junction unmatched. This CDR3 spans 15 amino acids. The CDR3 region has the DNA TGTGCCAGCATTTTGACAGGGTTGGGGCAAGAGACCCAGTTCTTC. Translating gives CASILTGLGQETQFF.

V is TRBV27 and J is TRBJ2-1, with 7 bases lining up with TRBD1. V lost 7 bases and J lost 10; bases outside the gene matches: 7. This CDR3 has 12 residues. Germline values: CDR1 MNHEY, CDR2 SMNVEV (reference sequence). In DNA form, the CDR3 reads TGTGCCAGCACAGGGACAGTTGGAGAGCAGTTCTTC. Its protein is CASTGTVGEQFF.

This clonotype was counted only a few times. CDR3 region: CAISEGRERVNEQFF. The CDR3 region has the DNA TGTGCCATCAGTGAGGGGCGGGAGAGGGTCAATGAGCAGTTCTTC. The V and J genes are TRBV10-3 and TRBJ2-1, with 7 bases aligning to TRBD2. Germline CDR1 ENHRY, CDR2 SYGVKD. The CDR3 runs 15 residues. Trimming cost V 2 bases and J 6 bases; bases outside gene matches: 7.

The chain uses TRBV27 and TRBJ2-5, with 13 bases identical to TRBD2. The CDR3 is 17 residues long. The J segment lost 1 base and the V segment lost 5 bases, leaving 7 bases of the junction unmatched. The germline V gene encodes CDR1 MNHEY and CDR2 SMNVEV (reference sequence). CDR3 in amino acids: CASSPWTSGRLQETQYF. DNA for the CDR3: TGTGCCAGCAGTCCCTGGACTAGCGGGAGACTCCAAGAGACCCAGTACTTC.

This clonotype is termed large. The gene calls are TRBV6-1 and TRBJ2-1; the D gene is possibly TRBD1 (5 bases). Trimming shortened V by 5 bases and J by 5 bases, and 16 bases separated the two germline ends. CDR1 is MNHNS, CDR2 SASEGT, per germline. This CDR3 region has 15 residues. The CDR3 DNA is TGTGCCAGCAGTACGAGACAGAGACCAAACAATGAGCAGTTCTTC. Translated: CASSTRQRPNNEQFF.